This T cell receptor beta chain was captured in a study of blood T cell repertoires in COVID-19. Study background: Whether acute or convalescent, the COVID-19 samples came from the United States, Italy and Spain. Sources were T cells, B-cell-depleted T cells, or PBMCs; the material itself was cDNA or gDNA.

Enrollees, about 18 to 90 years old, lived in 20 to 25 US areas. CDR1 is KGHSH and CDR2 is LQKENI in the germline V gene. V dropped 4 bases and J dropped 0 bases, with 21 bases sitting between them. The length of the CDR3 is 18 residues. Measured with immunoSEQ multiplex PCR; TCRdb has only the in-frame clones, and not every one. This table has more than 110,000 clones, roughly 80% appearing once. The TCR comes from a woman under 30 who had been exposed to COVID-19. The specimen sequenced was PBMCs or T cells enriched from blood (not recorded which). The chain recombines TRBV18 with TRBJ1-1; D may be TRBD1 (5 bases). The CDR3 region is CASSLIEPGLSMNTEAFF. The CDR3 region has the DNA TGTGCCAGCTCACTGATCGAACCGGGACTGAGCATGAACACTGAAGCTTTCTTT. The variable domain in full, completed from reference TRBV18 and TRBJ1-1, reads NAGVMQNPRHLVRRRGQEARLRCSPMKGHSHVYWYRQLPEEGLKFMVYLQKENIIDESGMPKERFSAEFPKEGPSILRIQQVVRGDSAAYFCASSLIEPGLSMNTEAFFGQGTRLTVV.